The source of this T cell receptor beta chain is a study of post-analysis software for immune sequencing data (dated by TCRdb to the mid-2010s). Regarding the research as a whole: Recorded disease courses included relapsing-remitting, secondary progressive and progressive-relapsing multiple sclerosis, with some patients lacking subtype annotation. A subset of samples was prepared in parallel using single-end sample barcoding, then pooled and co-amplified after Illumina adapter ligation. The patient repertoires were set against about 12 previously published healthy control repertoires from donors whose ages ranged from roughly 6 to 25 years. General study outcomes and caveats: When samples were clustered directly using the F measure, samples prepared in the same batch co-clustered strongly, which prompted a batch-effect correction. The control group was slightly older than the multiple sclerosis patient group. Significantly higher frequencies in patients than in controls were found for five or six TRBV segments, including TRBV5-6, TRBV5-1 and TRBV20-1. Compared with controls, multiple sclerosis patients had significantly lower normalized Chao1 diversity, a finding suggesting substantial peripheral T-cell clonal expansion.

The library relied on PCR. The instrument was an Illumina HiSeq 2500. To reduce PCR and sequencing biases, unique molecular identifiers were incorporated into the TCR beta cDNA libraries. Per 1 to 10 million input T cells, approximately 500,000 cDNA molecules were obtained, such that each molecule approximated one T cell. The same protocol used for the earlier healthy control dataset was applied to prepare and sequence the patient libraries. Within a given batch, samples were prepared together, multiplexed and sequenced on the same HiSeq lane. Per the authors' processing: MIGEC was used to process the raw barcoded reads, and molecular identifier groups with only a single read were discarded before consensus assembly and CDR3 extraction. Clonotype tables were post-analysed with VDJtools, and diversity was normalized by down-sampling all datasets to the smallest sample size. To correct batch-related cross-sample contamination, repertoire overlap clustering matched CDR3 amino acid sequences but not nucleotide sequences. The raw public reads went through TCRdb reprocessing: fastp at Q25, MiXCR clone calling, in-frame beta chains kept. Rows are combined by CDR3 protein, so each entry shows the most common genes and DNA. TCRdb's processing, not the study's, gives the V and J calls here. The sample yields a few hundred thousand distinct CDR3 sequences; approximately 38% were counted once. The ten largest clones represent under 9% of the sample.

The CDR3 has 13 amino acids, counting the end cysteine and phenylalanine. The read is trimmed to its CDR3 DNA, 39 bases read in frame from base 1. The germline V gene specifies KGHSH as CDR1 and LQKENI as CDR2. V drops 0 bases and J drops 3 bases, leaving 5 bases in between. Concerning this clonotype itself: There is no known antigen for this receptor. Within one base of it there is no much larger clone, and no base qualities were kept.

TCR beta repertoires were profiled from peripheral blood of more than ten young patients with multiple sclerosis to demonstrate the VDJtools post-analysis software. The patients with multiple sclerosis were children and adolescents between 6 and 15 years of age. Sequenced material: blood. The rearrangement combines TRBV18 with TRBJ2-5, and possibly TRBD1, on 5 matching bases. The clonotype comes from a girl aged 2-10 years with multiple sclerosis. The CDR3 here reads CASSPPDKETQYF. The base sequence is TGTGCCAGCTCACCACCGGACAAAGAGACCCAGTACTTC.